These T cell receptor beta chains were read from a single sample in a study of cytomegalovirus exposure and HLA in healthy donors. The assay was immunoSEQ multiplex PCR, and TCRdb's table has in-frame clones only and misses some. The sample holds over 60,000 clones, around 72% seen once. The sample consisted of PBMCs. The receptor source for this set is a woman in her thirties in good health and CMV-seropositive. CDR3s include the opening cysteine and the closing phenylalanine or tryptophan. The D gene is left open where the match is weak. Rows give clone size only sometimes, using once, few, many, or a class for an expanded clone.

clone size	D gene	V gene	J gene	CDR3 protein	CDR3 DNA
NA	NA	TRBV5-4	TRBJ2-3	CASSIGASTDTQYF	TGTGCCAGCAGCATCGGAGCTAGCACAGATACGCAGTATTTT
NA	NA	TRBV11-2	TRBJ1-2	CASSLGSGYTF	TGTGCCAGCAGCTTAGGGAGCGGCTACACCTTC
few	NA	TRBV19	TRBJ2-1	CASSIGSLGEQFF	TGTGCCAGTAGTATCGGGTCACTAGGTGAGCAGTTCTTC
NA	TRBD2	TRBV5-1	TRBJ2-1	CASSHRSQTSGNNEQFF	TGCGCCAGCAGCCACCGAAGTCAGACTAGCGGAAACAATGAGCAGTTCTTC
NA	NA	TRBV5-6	TRBJ2-7	CASSLQSYEQYF	TGTGCCAGCAGCTTGCAATCCTACGAGCAGTACTTC
NA	TRBD2	TRBV15	TRBJ2-5	CATSRLAGSETQYF	TGTGCCACCAGCAGACTAGCGGGATCGGAGACCCAGTACTTC
NA	TRBD2	TRBV7-2	TRBJ2-7	CASSLSGRVHEQYF	TGTGCCAGCAGCTTAAGCGGGAGGGTCCACGAGCAGTACTTC
NA	TRBD1	TRBV19	TRBJ1-2	CASSPPFDRASFSYGYTF	TGTGCCAGTAGTCCTCCTTTTGACAGGGCCTCTTTTTCCTATGGCTACACCTTC
NA	TRBD1	TRBV18	TRBJ1-5	CASSSYGQGWQPQHF	TGTGCCAGCTCATCATACGGACAGGGATGGCAGCCCCAGCATTTT
NA	NA	TRBV7-3	TRBJ1-1	CASSSQGGTEAFF	TGTGCCAGCAGCTCTCAGGGTGGCACTGAAGCTTTCTTT
NA	TRBD2	TRBV4-1	TRBJ2-3	CASSQVGTSGRGADTQYF	TGCGCCAGCAGCCAAGTCGGGACTAGCGGGAGGGGGGCAGATACGCAGTATTTT
NA	TRBD2	TRBV29-1	TRBJ2-2	CSGVKTAGDTGELFF	TGCAGCGGTGTAAAGACGGCGGGGGACACCGGGGAGCTGTTTTTT
few	NA	TRBV6-5	TRBJ1-1	CASSYPPVAFF	TGTGCCAGCAGTTACCCCCCGGTAGCTTTCTTT
NA	NA	TRBV2	TRBJ1-1	CASSREAKNTEAFF	TGTGCCAGCAGTAGGGAGGCCAAGAACACTGAAGCTTTCTTT
NA	TRBD2	TRBV11-2	TRBJ2-5	CASSEPTSGTWGETQYF	TGTGCCAGCAGCGAACCGACTAGCGGAACATGGGGAGAGACCCAGTACTTC
NA	NA	TRBV6-5	TRBJ1-5	CASRKTGGNQPQHF	TGTGCCAGCAGGAAGACAGGCGGCAATCAGCCCCAGCATTTT
few	NA	TRBV4-3	TRBJ2-3	CASSQVFGGTGTDTQYF	TGCGCCAGCAGCCAAGTCTTCGGGGGAACTGGCACAGATACGCAGTATTTT
NA	NA	TRBV9	TRBJ2-5	CASSGGDFYQETQYF	TGTGCCAGCAGCGGGGGGGACTTCTACCAAGAGACCCAGTACTTC
NA	TRBD2	TRBV13	TRBJ2-7	CASSPGGGLLYEQYF	TGTGCCAGCAGCCCTGGGGGGGGACTTCTCTACGAGCAGTACTTC
NA	NA	TRBV30	TRBJ1-2	CAWSDLMDRTANYGYTF	TGTGCCTGGAGTGACCTGATGGACAGAACGGCTAACTATGGCTACACCTTC
once	NA	TRBV7-9	TRBJ2-7	CASSLGASYEQYF	TGTGCCAGCAGCTTAGGGGCGTCCTACGAGCAGTACTTC
NA	NA	TRBV15	TRBJ1-5	CATSRNGQLNQPQHF	TGTGCCACCAGCAGAAATGGACAGCTCAATCAGCCCCAGCATTTT
NA	TRBD1	TRBV7-9	TRBJ2-1	CSSSFSRDRSSYNEQFF	TGTTCCAGCAGCTTTAGCCGGGACAGAAGCTCCTACAATGAGCAGTTCTTC
NA	TRBD2	TRBV5-1	TRBJ2-3	CASSLGSGGGTDTQYF	TGCGCCAGCAGCTTGGGTAGCGGGGGTGGCACAGATACGCAGTATTTT
NA	NA	TRBV27	TRBJ1-1	CASSLRGGHEAFF	TGTGCCAGCAGTTTACGTGGGGGCCATGAAGCTTTCTTT
few	NA	TRBV6-1	TRBJ1-5	CATLGGALSNQPQHF	TGTGCCACCCTCGGCGGGGCTTTAAGCAATCAGCCCCAGCATTTT
NA	NA	TRBV7-3	TRBJ2-7	CASSPPSSYEQYF	TGTGCCAGCAGCCCCCCTAGCTCGTACGAGCAGTACTTC
NA	TRBD2	TRBV27	TRBJ2-1	CASSSRDGRTSGRRSEQFF	TGTGCCAGCAGCTCCCGGGACGGGCGGACTAGCGGGAGAAGGAGTGAGCAGTTCTTC
NA	NA	TRBV5-8	TRBJ1-5	CASSYRDLNQPQHF	TGTGCCAGCAGCTACCGGGACTTAAATCAGCCCCAGCATTTT
NA	TRBD2	TRBV9	TRBJ2-7	CASSVTPAGGFYEQYF	TGTGCCAGCAGCGTAACCCCAGCGGGAGGGTTCTACGAGCAGTACTTC
NA	TRBD1	TRBV6-1	TRBJ1-2	CASRAPGQNYGYTF	TGTGCCAGCAGGGCACCGGGACAGAACTATGGCTACACCTTC
once	NA	TRBV11-2	TRBJ2-2	CASSSTGHINTGELFF	TGTGCCAGCAGCTCGACGGGACACATAAACACCGGGGAGCTGTTTTTT
NA	TRBD2	TRBV4-2	TRBJ2-1	CASSQDGTSGSDEQFF	TGTGCCAGCAGCCAAGATGGGACTAGCGGGAGTGATGAGCAGTTCTTC
NA	TRBD1	TRBV28	TRBJ2-5	CASSWTGGGQTQYF	TGTGCCAGCAGTTGGACAGGGGGCGGGCAGACCCAGTACTTC